Each of the 6 T cell receptor beta chains below was sequenced from the same sample in a study of Ad26.COV2.S vaccination and SARS-CoV-2 variants. The repertoire was sequenced with immunoSEQ multiplex PCR; TCRdb's copy has only in-frame clones and lacks some. The table shows hundreds of thousands of clones, with roughly 90% occurring only once. Regarding treatment: roughly 19 received Ad26.COV2.S at low or high dose, single or two shots; about 5 received placebo; per-sample allocation not given. Samples analyzed were those drawn on day 63 after the first vaccine or placebo injection. The sequencing used peripheral blood, collected in a trial of Ad26.COV2.S vaccine versus placebo. The source of these receptors is a person between 18 and 60 years old who received the Ad26.COV2.S COVID-19 vaccine or a placebo.

V and J are TRBV9 and TRBJ2-1; 8 nucleotides match TRBD2. The trim removed 3 bases at V and 4 bases at J, leaving 6 bases unmatched. The CDR3 runs to 15 residues. CDR1 SGDLS and CDR2 YYNGEE come from the germline V gene. The CDR3 nucleotides are TGTGCCAGCAGCGCAGTAGCGGGAATATACAATGAGCAGTTCTTC. It yields the protein CASSAVAGIYNEQFF.

The rearrangement joins TRBV7-9 to TRBJ2-7; D is perhaps TRBD2 (5 bases). Germline CDR1 SEHNR, CDR2 FQNEAQ (reference sequence). Between the trimmed V and J ends, which lost 5 bases and 6 bases, there was a span of 11 bases. This CDR3 is built from 12 residues. The CDR3 DNA sequence: TGTGCCAGCAGCCCCCACAGCGGCGAGCAGTACTTC. Its protein is CASSPHSGEQYF. The whole variable domain, filled in from reference TRBV7-9 and TRBJ2-7, reads DTGVSQNPRHKITKRGQNVTFRCDPISEHNRLYWYRQTLGQGPEFLTYFQNEAQLEKSRLLSDRFSAERPKGSFSTLEIQRTEQGDSAMYLCASSPHSGEQYFGPGTRLTVT.

This clone was seen only once. V gene TRBV5-1 combines with J gene TRBJ1-1; D not resolved. Germline V gene lookup returns CDR1 SGHRS and CDR2 YFSETQ. This CDR3 has 14 amino acids. V dropped 4 bases and J dropped 0 bases, with 10 bases sitting between them. The CDR3 coding sequence is TGCGCCAGCAGCGGCCGGACGGTGAACACTGAAGCTTTCTTT. The encoded protein is CASSGRTVNTEAFF.

Written as DNA, the CDR3 is TGTGCCAGCAGTTACCGGGGACAGGGGGCAAGGCAGTACTTC. Translating gives CASSYRGQGARQYF. The chain recombines TRBV6-5 with TRBJ2-7; the match to TRBD1 covers 12 bases. This CDR3 is 14 amino acids long. From germline, CDR1 is MNHEY and CDR2 SVGAGI. Germline trimming cut 2 bases from V and 9 bases from J; bases unmatched to any gene: 5.

This CDR3 is CASSQGPTEAFF. The CDR3 DNA sequence: TGTGCCAGCAGTCAGGGGCCAACTGAAGCTTTCTTT. This chain connects TRBV27 to TRBJ1-1; possibly TRBD1 for D (6 bases). The CDR3 extends over 12 amino acids. Trimming took 5 bases from V and 5 from J, leaving 9 bases between them. Germline CDR1 MNHEY, CDR2 SMNVEV (reference sequence).

The chain combines TRBV6-5 with TRBJ1-2; unclear D gene. Per germline, CDR1 MNHEY and CDR2 SVGAGI. The CDR3 sequence is 13 residues long. V was trimmed by 10 bases and J by 4 bases, leaving 16 bases between them. CDR3 nucleotides: TGTGCCATCGCAATGGCCCCTTTCTATGGCTACACCTTC. Residues: CAIAMAPFYGYTF.